A selection of T cell receptor beta chains follows, all from one sample in a study of T cell repertoires in cytomegalovirus infection. TCRdb ran MiXCR on the reads and lists one entry per CDR3 protein. The sample has about 740,000 distinct CDR3 sequences, roughly a third seen once. The source material was PBMCs. These receptor sequences come from a human donor in good health (CMV status not recorded). Some clones in this sample may be carry-over from other donors' samples. CDR3s include the opening cysteine and the closing phenylalanine or tryptophan. Each record gives: J gene, clone size, V gene, D gene, CDR3 protein, CDR3 DNA. The D gene is left open where the match is weak. Size values are once, few and many counts, or a class for expanded clones, and some rows have none.

TRBJ1-5 | . | TRBV27 | . | CASSRLGEDQPQHF | TGTGCCAGCAGCCGCCTGGGGGAGGATCAGCCCCAGCATTTT
TRBJ2-7 | once | TRBV12-3/TRBV12-4 | . | CSSSLFQGMTQYF | TGTTCCAGCAGTTTGTTTCAGGGGATGACGCAGTACTTC
TRBJ1-1 | . | TRBV7-2 | . | CASSLYIGTESFF | TGTGCCAGCAGCTTATATATAGGCACTGAATCTTTCTTT
TRBJ1-3 | . | TRBV6-6 | TRBD1 | CASSYMTGSGNTIYF | TGTGCCAGCAGCTACATGACAGGGTCTGGAAACACCATATATTTT
TRBJ1-6 | few | TRBV20-1 | . | CSAITTSSYNSPLHF | TGCAGTGCTATAACTACCAGCTCCTATAATTCACCCCTCCACTTT
TRBJ2-2 | few | TRBV7-6 | . | CASSSKVRNTGELFF | TGTGCCAGCAGCTCCAAAGTGAGGAACACCGGGGAGCTGTTTTTT
TRBJ2-1 | few | TRBV6-1 | TRBD1 | CASSGGQYYNEQFF | TGTGCCAGCAGTGGGGGACAGTACTACAATGAGCAGTTCTTC
TRBJ2-1 | . | TRBV3-1 | TRBD2 | CASISGTSGRRNEQFF | TGTGCCAGCATATCCGGGACTAGCGGCAGGCGGAATGAGCAGTTCTTC
TRBJ1-1 | many | TRBV7-2 | . | CASSLVGAERAFF | TGTGCCAGCAGCTTAGTTGGTGCAGAGAGAGCTTTCTTT
TRBJ1-1 | . | TRBV5-1 | . | CASGPGGLNTEAFF | TGCGCCAGCGGCCCGGGGGGTCTGAACACTGAAGCTTTCTTT
TRBJ2-6 | few | TRBV7-8 | . | CASSLIIQGSGANVLTF | TGTGCCAGCAGCCTGATTATCCAGGGCTCTGGGGCCAACGTCCTGACTTTC
TRBJ1-1 | . | TRBV19 | . | CASNWQLNTEAFF | TGTGCCAGTAATTGGCAGTTGAACACTGAAGCTTTCTTT
TRBJ2-2 | . | TRBV6-5 | . | CASSYRDTLNTGELFF | TGTGCCAGCAGTTACCGGGACACCCTCAACACCGGGGAGCTGTTTTTT
TRBJ1-1 | . | TRBV11-2 | . | CASSLGITQLNTEAFF | TGTGCCAGCAGCTTAGGCATCACACAGTTGAACACTGAAGCTTTCTTT
TRBJ1-2 | . | TRBV6-4 | . | CASSAGSPNYGYTF | TGTGCCAGCAGTGCGGGGAGCCCCAACTATGGCTACACCTTC
TRBJ2-2 | . | TRBV7-2 | . | CASSLVETIKWELFF | TGTGCCAGCAGCTTAGTGGAGACTATCAAGTGGGAGCTGTTTTTT
TRBJ2-7 | . | TRBV28 | . | CASSSPPVEQYF | TGTGCCAGCAGTTCCCCCCCTGTCGAGCAGTACTTC
TRBJ2-1 | few | TRBV11-3 | . | CASSSEQGDEQFF | TGTGCCAGCAGCTCTGAACAGGGCGATGAGCAGTTCTTC
TRBJ1-1 | few | TRBV4-1 | TRBD1 | CASSQQVQGARLNTEAFF | TGCGCCAGCAGCCAACAGGTCCAGGGGGCCCGCTTGAACACTGAAGCTTTCTTT
TRBJ2-5 | . | TRBV29-1 | . | CSVEWRPPETQYF | TGCAGCGTTGAATGGCGTCCCCCAGAGACCCAGTACTTC
TRBJ2-2 | . | TRBV7-3 | TRBD2 | CASSYSGGRALTNTGELFF | TGTGCCAGCAGCTACTCGGGGGGGCGTGCTTTAACGAACACCGGGGAGCTGTTTTTT
TRBJ2-2 | . | TRBV6-5 | . | CASSYSIRRRTGELFF | TGTGCCAGCAGTTACTCGATCCGGCGTCGGACCGGGGAGCTGTTTTTT
TRBJ2-3 | . | TRBV5-1 | TRBD2 | CASSPRLAGNLRHTQYF | TGCGCCAGCAGCCCTAGACTAGCGGGGAACCTCCGCCATACGCAGTATTTT
TRBJ1-3 | many | TRBV7-6 | . | CASSLGQGNTIYF | TGTGCCAGCAGCTTAGGCCAGGGAAACACCATATATTTT
TRBJ2-7 | . | TRBV11-2 | TRBD2 | CASSPTGTIHEQYF | TGTGCCAGCAGCCCAACCGGGACTATCCACGAGCAGTACTTC
TRBJ2-7 | few | TRBV6-6 | . | CASREPGTSSYEQYF | TGTGCCAGCAGAGAACCCGGGACATCCTCCTACGAGCAGTACTTC
TRBJ1-1 | many | TRBV7-2 | . | CASSSGRGARTEAFF | TGTGCCAGCAGCTCCGGTCGGGGGGCCCGAACTGAAGCTTTCTTT
TRBJ2-3 | . | TRBV2 | . | CASSEAIKDYRAGDTQYF | TGTGCCAGCAGTGAAGCGATTAAGGACTACCGGGCCGGAGATACGCAGTATTTT
TRBJ1-4 | . | TRBV4-2 | . | CASSIQEYEKLFF | TGTGCCAGCAGTATTCAGGAGTATGAAAAACTGTTTTTT
TRBJ2-4 | few | TRBV19 | . | CASSKNLAKNIQYF | TGTGCCAGTAGTAAGAATCTAGCCAAAAACATTCAGTACTTC
TRBJ2-5 | . | TRBV29-1 | TRBD1 | CSGGTGGGSVEETQYF | TGCAGCGGCGGGACAGGGGGCGGATCTGTCGAAGAGACCCAGTACTTC
TRBJ2-7 | few | TRBV7-9 | TRBD2 | CASSFPLAGGPGEQYF | TGTGCCAGCAGCTTCCCGTTAGCGGGAGGGCCGGGGGAGCAGTACTTC
TRBJ2-7 | . | TRBV6-2/TRBV6-3 | TRBD1 | CASSYSTRDRDYEQYF | TGTGCCAGCAGTTACTCGACGCGGGACAGGGACTACGAGCAGTACTTC
TRBJ1-1 | few | TRBV6-6 | . | CASSKSTEAFF | TGTGCCAGCAGTAAATCCACTGAAGCTTTCTTT
TRBJ2-1 | . | TRBV2 | . | CASSPEYNEQFF | TGTGCCAGCAGCCCAGAATACAATGAGCAGTTCTTC
TRBJ1-1 | few | TRBV7-9 | TRBD1 | CASSSGVQGGTEAFF | TGTGCCAGCAGCTCGGGGGTACAGGGGGGCACTGAAGCTTTCTTT
TRBJ1-2 | few | TRBV6-2/TRBV6-3 | . | CASSYVVGADGYTF | TGTGCCAGCAGTTACGTGGTAGGGGCGGATGGCTACACCTTC
TRBJ2-5 | . | TRBV6-6 | TRBD2 | CASSGAPGLADQETQYF | TGTGCCAGCAGTGGGGCTCCGGGACTAGCGGACCAAGAGACCCAGTACTTC
TRBJ2-1 | . | TRBV19 | . | CASARGSYNEQFF | TGTGCCAGCGCCCGGGGGTCTTACAATGAGCAGTTCTTC
TRBJ2-5 | . | TRBV20-1 | TRBD2 | CSARLAGVYQETQYF | TGCAGTGCAAGACTAGCGGGGGTGTACCAAGAGACCCAGTACTTC
TRBJ2-2 | . | TRBV20-1 | . | CSARSAGAGELFF | TGCAGTGCTAGGTCAGCAGGGGCCGGGGAGCTGTTTTTT
TRBJ1-1 | many | TRBV7-2 | . | CASVRLVNTEAFF | TGTGCCAGCGTCCGGTTGGTGAACACTGAAGCTTTCTTT
TRBJ1-4 | . | TRBV28 | TRBD1 | CASSFGTGGFEKLFF | TGTGCCAGCAGTTTCGGGACAGGGGGCTTTGAAAAACTGTTTTTT
TRBJ2-5 | many | TRBV7-2 | . | CASSLGRVGGETQYF | TGTGCCAGCAGCTTAGGCAGGGTCGGAGGGGAGACCCAGTACTTC
TRBJ2-5 | few | TRBV6-5 | TRBD1 | CASSYSITGGQETQYF | TGTGCCAGCAGTTACTCGATCACAGGGGGACAAGAGACCCAGTACTTC
TRBJ2-5 | few | TRBV6-1 | TRBD1 | CASSGTRGRTETQYF | TGTGCCAGCAGTGGAACCAGGGGGCGCACAGAGACCCAGTACTTC
TRBJ1-2 | many | TRBV24-1 | . | CATSDSRQYSYGYTF | TGTGCCACCAGTGATTCGCGACAGTACAGCTATGGCTACACCTTC
TRBJ2-2 | . | TRBV27 | TRBD1 | CASSPDRVGTGELFF | TGTGCCAGCAGTCCCGACAGGGTGGGGACCGGGGAGCTGTTTTTT
TRBJ2-1 | few | TRBV12-3/TRBV12-4 | TRBD1 | CASSFPGTGGNEQFF | TGTGCCAGCAGTTTTCCCGGGACAGGGGGGAATGAGCAGTTCTTC
TRBJ1-4 | . | TRBV4-1 | . | CASSQDQGGKLFF | TGCGCCAGCAGCCAAGATCAAGGGGGAAAACTGTTTTTT